This passage covers 9 T cell receptor beta chains from one sample sequenced in a study of cytomegalovirus exposure and HLA in healthy donors. PCR employed 60 Vbeta and 13 Jbeta primers. Some clones are missing from TCRdb's copy, which holds only in-frame ones; the method was immunoSEQ multiplex PCR. The sample yields 100,000 to 150,000 clones, around 78% seen once. The source material was PBMCs. The receptors come from a woman aged 50 to 60 in good health and CMV-seronegative.

This clone is a singleton in its sample. V usage is TRBV5-4 and J usage is TRBJ2-1; 7 bases agree with TRBD1. Germline CDR1 and CDR2: SGHNT and YYREEE (reference sequence). CDR3 length: 13 amino acids. Germline trimming cut 5 bases from V and 7 bases from J; bases unmatched to any gene: 6. DNA of the CDR3: TGTGCCAGCAGACAGGACAGGAGGAATGAGCAGTTCTTC. Translated: CASRQDRRNEQFF.

The chain recombines TRBV7-2 with TRBJ2-1; perhaps TRBD1 as D (6 bases). The germline gives CDR1 SGHTA, CDR2 FQGNSA. With 0 bases removed from V and 8 bases from J, the gap between germline ends came to 32 bases. The CDR3 runs to 21 residues. For the CDR3, the DNA is TGTGCCAGCAGCTTAGCGTATCGCGTTGGAGTTTCAGGGGTCCGGATGTATGAGCAGTTCTTC. This translates into CASSLAYRVGVSGVRMYEQFF. Full variable domain (remainder filled in from reference TRBV7-2 and TRBJ2-1): GAGVSQSPSNKVTEKGKDVELRCDPISGHTALYWYRQSLGQGLEFLIYFQGNSAPDKSGLPSDRFSAERTGGSVSTLTIQRTQQEDSAVYLCASSLAYRVGVSGVRMYEQFFGPGTRLTVL.

This CDR3 reads CASSPDGRGMNTEAFF. The CDR3 DNA follows: TGTGCCAGCTCACCAGACGGTCGGGGAATGAACACTGAAGCTTTCTTT. This chain links TRBV18 with TRBJ1-1; D not resolved. Germline lookup yields CDR1 KGHSH and CDR2 LQKENI. The CDR3 totals 16 residues. Trimming left V 2 bases short and J 0 bases short, with 13 bases between.

The sample holds one count of this clone. The V and J genes are TRBV28 and TRBJ1-2, with 8 bases lining up with TRBD1. The CDR3 is 15 amino acids. Germline CDR1 reads MDHEN; CDR2 reads SYDVKM. The V segment lost 5 bases and the J segment 8 bases; nucleotides outside the gene matches: 13. DNA of the CDR3: TGTGCCAGCAGTGACCCGGCTCAGGGGGCTATAGGCTACACCTTC. Its protein product is CASSDPAQGAIGYTF.

The genes are TRBV5-8 and TRBJ2-7; 7 bases are a match to TRBD2. The V segment lost 2 bases and the J segment 7 bases; nucleotides outside the gene matches: 9. This CDR3 comprises 14 residues. Germline CDR1 SGHTS, CDR2 YDEGEE. The CDR3 loop is CASSFSGRVGEQYV. The CDR3 DNA reads as TGTGCCAGCAGCTTTTCAGGGAGGGTAGGAGAGCAGTACGTC.

J is TRBJ1-1 and V is TRBV6-4; unclear D gene. The CDR3 covers 15 residues. CDR1 and CDR2 from the germline V gene are MRHNA and SNTAGT. Trimming shortened V by 0 bases and J by 1 base, and 9 bases separated the two germline ends. The CDR3 reads CASSDSPGSNTEAFF. The DNA for the CDR3 is TGTGCCAGCAGTGACTCCCCGGGGTCGAACACTGAAGCTTTCTTT.

The V call is TRBV5-1, the J call TRBJ2-1; no definite D call. Trimming took 4 bases from V and 0 from J, leaving 11 bases between them. CDR1 and CDR2 (germline): SGHRS, YFSETQ. The CDR3 sequence is 15 residues long. The CDR3 DNA sequence: TGCGCCAGCAGCCCCCAAGTACTCTCCTACAATGAGCAGTTCTTC. Protein product: CASSPQVLSYNEQFF.

The rearrangement links TRBV28 to TRBJ1-3; D not certain. CDR3 length: 15 amino acids. The germline gives CDR1 MDHEN, CDR2 SYDVKM. V lost 6 bases and J 0 bases, leaving 12 bases between the germline ends. In DNA form, the CDR3 reads TGTGCCAGCAGCTCCATTGGGCGCTCTGGAAACACCATATATTTT. This sequence encodes CASSSIGRSGNTIYF.

This chain uses TRBV14 with TRBJ1-1; D perhaps matches TRBD1 (6 bases). This CDR3 contains 13 residues. V gave up 4 bases and J gave up 6 bases, with 12 bases separating them. Per the germline V gene, CDR1 is SGHDN and CDR2 is FVKESK. CDR3 sequence: CASSLRTGSEAFF. The CDR3 nucleotides are TGTGCCAGCAGCCTCAGAACAGGGTCTGAAGCTTTCTTT.